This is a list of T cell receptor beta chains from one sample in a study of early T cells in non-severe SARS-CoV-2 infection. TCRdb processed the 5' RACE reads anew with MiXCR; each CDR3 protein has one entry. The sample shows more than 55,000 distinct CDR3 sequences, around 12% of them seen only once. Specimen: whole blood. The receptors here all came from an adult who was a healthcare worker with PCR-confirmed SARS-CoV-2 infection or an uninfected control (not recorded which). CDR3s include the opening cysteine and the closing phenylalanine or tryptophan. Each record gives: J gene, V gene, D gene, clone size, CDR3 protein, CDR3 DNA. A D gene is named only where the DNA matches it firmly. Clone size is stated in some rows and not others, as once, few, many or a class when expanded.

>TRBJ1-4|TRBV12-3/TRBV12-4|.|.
CASSFSQSIEKLFF
TGTGCCAGCAGTTTTAGCCAGAGTATTGAAAAACTGTTTTTT
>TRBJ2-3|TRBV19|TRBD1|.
CASSMTGGAKNTQYF
TGTGCCAGTAGTATGACAGGGGGCGCAAAGAATACGCAGTATTTT
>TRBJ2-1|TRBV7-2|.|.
CASSFYRDEQFF
TGTGCCAGCAGCTTCTACAGGGACGAGCAGTTCTTC
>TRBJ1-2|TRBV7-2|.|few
CASSLQARNGYTF
TGTGCCAGCAGTTTACAGGCCCGAAATGGCTACACCTTC
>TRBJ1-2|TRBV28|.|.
CASSPPTGTGYTF
TGTGCCAGCAGTCCTCCAACCGGGACGGGCTACACCTTC
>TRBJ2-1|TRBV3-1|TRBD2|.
CASSQVAGGEQFF
TGTGCCAGCAGCCAGGTAGCGGGGGGCGAGCAGTTCTTC
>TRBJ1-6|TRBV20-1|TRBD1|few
CSARGQGGYSPLHF
TGCAGTGCTAGAGGGCAGGGGGGTTATTCACCCCTCCACTTT
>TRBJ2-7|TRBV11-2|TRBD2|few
CASSTSGRSYEQYF
TGTGCCAGCAGTACCAGCGGGAGGTCCTACGAGCAGTACTTC
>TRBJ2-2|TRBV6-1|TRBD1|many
CASSGGLTGELFF
TGTGCCAGCTCAGGGGGCTTGACCGGGGAGCTGTTTTTT
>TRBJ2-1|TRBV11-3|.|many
CASSLSRLTHNEQFF
TGTGCCAGCAGCCTATCGAGACTGACGCACAATGAGCAGTTCTTC
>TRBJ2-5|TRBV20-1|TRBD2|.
CSADSGAETQYF
TGCAGTGCTGATAGCGGGGCAGAGACCCAGTACTTC
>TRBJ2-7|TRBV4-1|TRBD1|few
CASSQDWTGVRYEQYF
TGCGCCAGCAGCCAAGATTGGACAGGGGTCCGCTACGAGCAGTACTTC
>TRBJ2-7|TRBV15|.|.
CATSRAGTLYEQYF
TGTGCCACCAGCAGAGCCGGGACACTCTACGAGCAGTACTTC
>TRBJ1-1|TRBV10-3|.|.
CAISGGSDTEAFF
TGTGCCATCAGTGGTGGGTCCGACACTGAAGCTTTCTTT
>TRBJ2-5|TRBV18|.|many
CASSPPLAGKETQYF
TGTGCCAGCTCACCACCGTTGGCGGGTAAAGAGACCCAGTACTTC
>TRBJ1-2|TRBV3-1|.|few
CASSLEGNYGYTF
TGTGCCAGCAGCCTCGAGGGGAACTATGGCTACACCTTC
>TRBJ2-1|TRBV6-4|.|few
CASSGGEIDEQFF
TGTGCCAGCAGTGGAGGGGAGATTGATGAGCAGTTCTTC
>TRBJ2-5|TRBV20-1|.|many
CSARWDGQETQYF
TGCAGTGCTAGATGGGACGGGCAAGAGACCCAGTACTTC
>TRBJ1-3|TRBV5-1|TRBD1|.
CASSLRQGASGNTIYF
TGCGCCAGCAGCTTGCGGCAGGGGGCAAGTGGAAACACCATATATTTT
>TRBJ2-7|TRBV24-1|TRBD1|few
CATGTGTSYEQYF
TGTGCCACCGGGACAGGGACATCCTACGAGCAGTACTTC
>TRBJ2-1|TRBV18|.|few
CASSPMGGVSHNNEQFF
TGTGCCAGCTCACCAATGGGCGGGGTTTCTCACAACAATGAGCAGTTCTTC
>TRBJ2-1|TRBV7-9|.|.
CASRSGSGPYNEQFF
TGTGCCAGCCGCTCCGGAAGCGGACCATACAATGAGCAGTTCTTC
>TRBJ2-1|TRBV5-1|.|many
CASSREPLGGNEQFF
TGCGCCAGCAGCCGGGAACCCCTGGGTGGCAATGAGCAGTTCTTC
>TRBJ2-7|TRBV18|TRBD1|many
CASSPPRDRDEQYF
TGTGCCAGCTCACCCCCCCGGGACAGGGACGAGCAGTACTTC
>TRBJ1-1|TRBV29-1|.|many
CSVEDLYRAEAFF
TGCAGCGTTGAAGATTTGTACAGGGCTGAAGCTTTCTTT
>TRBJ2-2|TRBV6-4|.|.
CASSDSLERGPNTGELFF
TGTGCCAGCAGTGACAGCCTCGAAAGAGGCCCGAACACCGGGGAGCTGTTTTTT
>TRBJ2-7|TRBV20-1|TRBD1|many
CSASRQGPSSSSYEQYF
TGCAGTGCTAGTAGACAGGGCCCCTCCTCGAGCTCCTACGAGCAGTACTTC
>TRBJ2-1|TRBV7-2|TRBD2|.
CASSLTHRTSPHEQFF
TGTGCCAGCAGCTTAACCCATCGGACTAGTCCGCATGAGCAGTTCTTC
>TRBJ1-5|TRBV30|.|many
CAWSIGRDYQPQHF
TGTGCCTGGTCAATAGGGAGAGATTATCAGCCCCAGCATTTT
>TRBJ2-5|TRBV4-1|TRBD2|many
CASSRLAGETQYF
TGCGCCAGCAGCCGGCTAGCGGGGGAGACCCAGTACTTC
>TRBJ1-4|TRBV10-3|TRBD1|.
CAISRTGGDEKLFF
TGTGCCATCAGCAGGACAGGGGGAGATGAAAAACTGTTTTTT
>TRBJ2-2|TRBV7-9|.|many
CASSFAPTNTGELFF
TGTGCCAGCAGCTTCGCGCCTACGAACACCGGGGAGCTGTTTTTT
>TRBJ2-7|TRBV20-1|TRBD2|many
CSARDLRTSGGSYEQYF
TGCAGTGCTAGAGATCTCCGGACTAGCGGGGGCTCCTACGAGCAGTACTTC
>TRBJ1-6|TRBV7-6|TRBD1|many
CASSSGQGSSPLHF
TGTGCCAGCAGCTCCGGACAGGGAAGTTCACCCCTCCACTTT
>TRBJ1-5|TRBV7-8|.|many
CASSPTSWGYSNQPQHF
TGTGCCAGCAGCCCCACCAGTTGGGGCTATAGCAATCAGCCCCAGCATTTT
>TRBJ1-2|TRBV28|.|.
CASSPDDSLSRGYTF
TGTGCCAGCAGTCCTGATGACAGCCTGTCCAGGGGCTACACCTTC
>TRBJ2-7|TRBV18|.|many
CASSPLRDARSYEQYF
TGTGCCAGCTCACCACTGCGGGATGCCAGGTCCTACGAGCAGTACTTC
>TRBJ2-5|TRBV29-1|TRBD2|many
CSVRTSGQETQYF
TGCAGCGTTCGTACTAGCGGACAAGAGACCCAGTACTTC
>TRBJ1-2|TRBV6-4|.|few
CASSDSSSTGNPYGYTF
TGTGCCAGCAGTGACTCCTCTAGTACAGGGAACCCCTATGGCTACACCTTC
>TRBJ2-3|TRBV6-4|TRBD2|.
CASSATSGGTDTQYF
TGTGCCAGCAGTGCTACTAGCGGGGGCACAGATACGCAGTATTTT
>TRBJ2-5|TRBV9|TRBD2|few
CASSVGASGGRREETQYF
TGTGCCAGCAGCGTAGGGGCTAGCGGGGGCCGTCGGGAAGAGACCCAGTACTTC
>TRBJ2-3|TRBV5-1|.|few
CASTVGRNTDTQYF
TGCGCCAGCACCGTGGGGCGCAACACAGATACGCAGTATTTT
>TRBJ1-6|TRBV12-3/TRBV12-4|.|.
CASSFQGSPLHF
TGTGCCAGCAGTTTTCAGGGCTCACCCCTCCACTTT
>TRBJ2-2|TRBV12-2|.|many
CASRSSRDLYAGELFF
TGTGCAAGTCGCTCATCCCGGGACTTATACGCCGGGGAGCTGTTTTTT
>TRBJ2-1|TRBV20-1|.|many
CSGKRSANNEQFF
TGCAGTGGGAAGAGATCTGCGAACAATGAGCAGTTCTTC
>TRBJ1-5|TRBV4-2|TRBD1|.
CASSPGPGTGGLYSNQPQHF
TGTGCCAGCAGCCCGGGCCCCGGGACAGGGGGCCTGTATAGCAATCAGCCCCAGCATTTT
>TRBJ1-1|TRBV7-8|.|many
CASSWAGKNTEAFF
TGTGCCAGCAGTTGGGCCGGGAAGAACACTGAAGCTTTCTTT
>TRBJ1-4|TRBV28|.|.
CASSTGPREKLFF
TGTGCCAGCAGTACAGGTCCGCGGGAAAAACTGTTTTTT
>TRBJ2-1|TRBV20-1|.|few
CSARGGGNEQFF
TGCAGTGCTAGAGGAGGGGGCAATGAGCAGTTCTTC
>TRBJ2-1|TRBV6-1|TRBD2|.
CASSEGRGGSDEQFF
TGTGCCAGCAGTGAAGGGCGGGGGGGCTCTGATGAGCAGTTCTTC
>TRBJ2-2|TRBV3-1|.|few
CASSQHPNTGELFF
TGTGCCAGCAGCCAACACCCGAACACCGGGGAGCTGTTTTTT
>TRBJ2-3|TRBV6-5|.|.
CASSTRPGDTQYF
TGTGCCAGCAGCACTAGACCTGGGGATACGCAGTATTTT
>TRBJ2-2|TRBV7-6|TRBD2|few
CASSPSGGDTGELFF
TGTGCCAGCAGCCCTAGCGGCGGGGACACCGGGGAGCTGTTTTTT
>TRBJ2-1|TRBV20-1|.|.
CSASSDYNEQFF
TGCAGTGCTAGTTCCGACTACAATGAGCAGTTCTTC
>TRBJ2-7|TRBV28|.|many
CASSLVGPTYEQYF
TGTGCCAGCAGTTTAGTTGGGCCTACCTACGAGCAGTACTTC
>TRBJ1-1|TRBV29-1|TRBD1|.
CSGGGQMNTEAFF
TGCAGCGGGGGGGGACAGATGAACACTGAAGCTTTCTTT
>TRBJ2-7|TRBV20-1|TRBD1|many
CSARVGDRGHEQYF
TGCAGTGCTAGAGTTGGGGACAGGGGGCACGAGCAGTACTTC